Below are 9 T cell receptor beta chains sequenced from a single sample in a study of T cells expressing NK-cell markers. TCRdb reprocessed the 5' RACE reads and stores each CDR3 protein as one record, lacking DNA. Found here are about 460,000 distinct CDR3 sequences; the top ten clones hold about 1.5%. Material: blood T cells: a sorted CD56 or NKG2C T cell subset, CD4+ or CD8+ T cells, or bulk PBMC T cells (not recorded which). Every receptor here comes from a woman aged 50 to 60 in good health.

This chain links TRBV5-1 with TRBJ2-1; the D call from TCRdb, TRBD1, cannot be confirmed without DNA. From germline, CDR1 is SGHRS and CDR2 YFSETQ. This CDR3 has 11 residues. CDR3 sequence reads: CASSFTGALFF.

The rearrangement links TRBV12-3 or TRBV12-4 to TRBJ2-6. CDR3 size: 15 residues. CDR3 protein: CASSPSVRGANVLTF.

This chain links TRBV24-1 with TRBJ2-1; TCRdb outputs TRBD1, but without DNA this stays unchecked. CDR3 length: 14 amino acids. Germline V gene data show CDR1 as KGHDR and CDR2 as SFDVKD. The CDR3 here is CATRGDRESNEQFF.

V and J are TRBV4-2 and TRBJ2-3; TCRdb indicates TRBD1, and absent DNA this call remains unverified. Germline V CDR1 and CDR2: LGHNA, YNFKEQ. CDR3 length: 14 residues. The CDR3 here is CASSRPGSGDTQYF.

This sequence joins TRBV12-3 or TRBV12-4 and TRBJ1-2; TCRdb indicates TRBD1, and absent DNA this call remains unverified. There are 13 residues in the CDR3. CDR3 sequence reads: CASSGGRGYGYTF.

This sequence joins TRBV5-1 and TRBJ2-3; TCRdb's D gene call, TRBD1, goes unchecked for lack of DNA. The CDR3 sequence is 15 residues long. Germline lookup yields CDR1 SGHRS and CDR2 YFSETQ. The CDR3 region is CASSYRTGTTDTQYF.

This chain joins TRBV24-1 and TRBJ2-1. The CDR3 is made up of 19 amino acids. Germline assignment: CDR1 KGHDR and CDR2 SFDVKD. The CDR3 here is CATSDFVLKVNYSYNEQFF.

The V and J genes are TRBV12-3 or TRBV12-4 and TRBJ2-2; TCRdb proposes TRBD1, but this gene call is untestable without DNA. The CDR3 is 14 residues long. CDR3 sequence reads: CASSLARTTGELFF.

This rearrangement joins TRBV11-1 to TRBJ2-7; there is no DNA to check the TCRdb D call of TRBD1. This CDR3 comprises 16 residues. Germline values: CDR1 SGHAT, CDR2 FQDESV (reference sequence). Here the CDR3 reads CASSSYKGTGGRGQYF.